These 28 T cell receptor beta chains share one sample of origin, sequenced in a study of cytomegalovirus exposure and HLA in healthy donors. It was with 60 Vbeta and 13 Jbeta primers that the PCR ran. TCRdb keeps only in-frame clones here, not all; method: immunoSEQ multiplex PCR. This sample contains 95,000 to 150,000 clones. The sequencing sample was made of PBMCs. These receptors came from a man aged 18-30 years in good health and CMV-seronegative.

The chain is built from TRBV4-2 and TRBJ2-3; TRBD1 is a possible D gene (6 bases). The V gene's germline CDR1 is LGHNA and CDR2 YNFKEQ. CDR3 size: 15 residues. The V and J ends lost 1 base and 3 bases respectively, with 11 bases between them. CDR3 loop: CASSQVQGRTDTQYF. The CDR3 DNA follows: TGTGCCAGCAGCCAAGTCCAGGGGAGAACAGATACGCAGTATTTT.

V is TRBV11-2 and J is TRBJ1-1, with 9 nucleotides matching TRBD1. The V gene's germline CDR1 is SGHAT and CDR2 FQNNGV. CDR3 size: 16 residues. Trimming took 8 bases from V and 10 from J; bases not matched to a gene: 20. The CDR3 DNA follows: TGTGCCAGCTACAAGAGGGGGGGACAGGGCTCAGACGGAGCTTTCTTT. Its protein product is CASYKRGGQGSDGAFF.

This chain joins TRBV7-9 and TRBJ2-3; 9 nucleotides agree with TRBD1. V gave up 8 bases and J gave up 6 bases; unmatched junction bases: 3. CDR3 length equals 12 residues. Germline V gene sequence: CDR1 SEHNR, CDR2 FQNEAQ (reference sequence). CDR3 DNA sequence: TGTGCCAGCGGACAGGGGAGGGATACGCAGTATTTT. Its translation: CASGQGRDTQYF.

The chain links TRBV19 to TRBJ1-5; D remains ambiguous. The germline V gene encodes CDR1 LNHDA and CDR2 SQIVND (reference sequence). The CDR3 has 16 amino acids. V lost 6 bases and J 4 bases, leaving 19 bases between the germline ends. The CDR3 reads CASRKMAAAQNQPQHF. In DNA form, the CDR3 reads TGTGCCAGTAGAAAGATGGCCGCGGCCCAAAATCAGCCCCAGCATTTT. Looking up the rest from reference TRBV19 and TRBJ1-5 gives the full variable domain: DGGITQSPKYLFRKEGQNVTLSCEQNLNHDAMYWYRQDPGQGLRLIYYSQIVNDFQKGDIAEGYSVSREKKESFPLTVTSAQKNPTAFYLCASRKMAAAQNQPQHFGDGTRLSIL.

The CDR3 nucleotides are TGTGCCAGCAGCTGGAGGGATACGCAGTATTTT. Translating gives CASSWRDTQYF. The rearrangement uses TRBV5-4 and TRBJ2-3; tentatively, D is TRBD2 (5 bases). This CDR3 region has 11 residues. V was pared by 3 bases and J by 6 bases, with 5 bases between. Germline lookup yields CDR1 SGHNT and CDR2 YYREEE (reference sequence).

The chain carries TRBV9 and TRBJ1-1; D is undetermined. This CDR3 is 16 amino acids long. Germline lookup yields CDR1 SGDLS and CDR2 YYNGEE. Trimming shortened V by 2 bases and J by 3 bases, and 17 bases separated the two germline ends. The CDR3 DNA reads TGTGCCAGCAGCGTTTTTGCAGTTTCGTTGGACACTGAAGCTTTCTTT. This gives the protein CASSVFAVSLDTEAFF.

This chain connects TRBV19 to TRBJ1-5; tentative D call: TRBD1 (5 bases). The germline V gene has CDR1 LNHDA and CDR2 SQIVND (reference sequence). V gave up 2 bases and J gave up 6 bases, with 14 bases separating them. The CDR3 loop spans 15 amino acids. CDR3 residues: CASSINSPGRQPQHF. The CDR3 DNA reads TGTGCCAGTAGTATAAACTCCCCAGGGCGTCAGCCCCAGCATTTT.

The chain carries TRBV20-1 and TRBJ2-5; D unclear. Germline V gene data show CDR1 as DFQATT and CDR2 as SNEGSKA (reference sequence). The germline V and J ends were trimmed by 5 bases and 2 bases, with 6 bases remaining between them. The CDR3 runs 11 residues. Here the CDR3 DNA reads TGCAGTGCTCCCTTACAAGAGACCCAGTACTTC. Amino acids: CSAPLQETQYF.

Written as DNA, the CDR3 is TGCGCCAGCCGACAGGGGCAGAACACTGAAGCTTTCTTT. This encodes CASRQGQNTEAFF. The chain couples TRBV5-1 to TRBJ1-1, with TRBD1 matching over 8 bases. Germline assignment: CDR1 SGHRS and CDR2 YFSETQ. The CDR3 is made up of 13 amino acids. The V segment lost 7 bases and the J segment 1 base; nucleotides outside the gene matches: 3. Filled out from reference TRBV5-1 and TRBJ1-1, the complete variable domain reads KAGVTQTPRYLIKTRGQQVTLSCSPISGHRSVSWYQQTPGQGLQFLFEYFSETQRNKGNFPGRFSGRQFSNSRSEMNVSTLELGDSALYLCASRQGQNTEAFFGQGTRLTVV.

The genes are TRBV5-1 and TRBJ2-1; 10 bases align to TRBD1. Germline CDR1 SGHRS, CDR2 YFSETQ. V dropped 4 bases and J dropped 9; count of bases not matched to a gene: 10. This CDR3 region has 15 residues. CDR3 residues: CASSPPGTGEGEQFF. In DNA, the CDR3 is TGCGCCAGCAGCCCCCCCGGGACAGGGGAGGGTGAGCAGTTCTTC.

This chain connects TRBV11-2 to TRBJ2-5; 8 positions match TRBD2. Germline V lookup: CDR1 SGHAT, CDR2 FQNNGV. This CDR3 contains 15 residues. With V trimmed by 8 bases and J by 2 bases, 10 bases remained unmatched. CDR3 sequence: CASLDLLAVQETQYF. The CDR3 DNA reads TGTGCCAGCTTGGATCTACTAGCGGTTCAAGAGACCCAGTACTTC.

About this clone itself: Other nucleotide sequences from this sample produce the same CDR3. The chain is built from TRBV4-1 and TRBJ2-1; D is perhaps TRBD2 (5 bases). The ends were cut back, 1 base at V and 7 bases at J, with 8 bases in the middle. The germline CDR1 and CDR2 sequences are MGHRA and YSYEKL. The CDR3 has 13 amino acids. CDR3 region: CASSQVRGNEQFF. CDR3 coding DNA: TGCGCCAGCAGCCAAGTTCGAGGGAATGAGCAGTTCTTC.

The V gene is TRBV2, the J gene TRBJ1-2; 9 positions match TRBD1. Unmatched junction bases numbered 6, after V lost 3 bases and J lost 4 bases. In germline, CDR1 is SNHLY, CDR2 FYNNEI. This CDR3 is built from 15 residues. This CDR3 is CASSDSTGGSYGYTF. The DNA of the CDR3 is TGTGCCAGCAGTGATTCCACAGGGGGCAGCTATGGCTACACCTTC.

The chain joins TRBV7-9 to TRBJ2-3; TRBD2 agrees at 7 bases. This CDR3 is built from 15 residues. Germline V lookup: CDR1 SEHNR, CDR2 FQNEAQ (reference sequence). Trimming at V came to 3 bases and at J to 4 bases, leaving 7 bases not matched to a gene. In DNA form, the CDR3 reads TGTGCCAGCAGCTTCCAGCGGGATAGGGCAGATACGCAGTATTTT. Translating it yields CASSFQRDRADTQYF. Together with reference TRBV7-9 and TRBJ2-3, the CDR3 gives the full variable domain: DTGVSQNPRHKITKRGQNVTFRCDPISEHNRLYWYRQTLGQGPEFLTYFQNEAQLEKSRLLSDRFSAERPKGSFSTLEIQRTEQGDSAMYLCASSFQRDRADTQYFGPGTRLTVL.

The CDR3 sequence: CAWSVFEGVNYGYTF. The CDR3 bases are TGTGCCTGGAGTGTGTTCGAGGGGGTAAACTATGGCTACACCTTC. The chain uses TRBV30 and TRBJ1-2, with D perhaps TRBD1 (6 bases). In germline, CDR1 is GTSNPN, CDR2 SVGIG (reference sequence). Trimming cost V 0 bases and J 2 bases, with 13 bases left between them. CDR3 size: 15 residues.

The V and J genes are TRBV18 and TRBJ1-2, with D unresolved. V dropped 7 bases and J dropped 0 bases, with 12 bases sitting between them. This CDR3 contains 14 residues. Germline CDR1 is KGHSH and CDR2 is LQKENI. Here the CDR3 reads CASWAPGANYGYTF. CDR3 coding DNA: TGTGCCAGCTGGGCCCCGGGAGCTAACTATGGCTACACCTTC. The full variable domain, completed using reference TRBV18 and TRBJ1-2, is NAGVMQNPRHLVRRRGQEARLRCSPMKGHSHVYWYRQLPEEGLKFMVYLQKENIIDESGMPKERFSAEFPKEGPSILRIQQVVRGDSAAYFCASWAPGANYGYTFGSGTRLTVV.

DNA of the CDR3: TGTGCCAGTAGTTGGGGGGATAGGACGAACACTGAAGCTTTCTTT. Translation gives CASSWGDRTNTEAFF. The V and J genes are TRBV19 and TRBJ1-1; tentative D call: TRBD1 (5 bases). The CDR3 is 15 amino acids. V gave up 5 bases and J gave up 1 base, with 14 bases separating them. From germline, CDR1 is LNHDA and CDR2 SQIVND (reference sequence).

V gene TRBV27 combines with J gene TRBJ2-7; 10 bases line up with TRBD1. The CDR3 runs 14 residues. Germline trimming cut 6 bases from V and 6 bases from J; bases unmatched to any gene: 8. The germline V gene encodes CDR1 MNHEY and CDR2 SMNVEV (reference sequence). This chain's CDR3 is CASSLDRGRGEQYF. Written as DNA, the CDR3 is TGTGCCAGCAGCCTGGACAGGGGGAGAGGCGAGCAGTACTTC.

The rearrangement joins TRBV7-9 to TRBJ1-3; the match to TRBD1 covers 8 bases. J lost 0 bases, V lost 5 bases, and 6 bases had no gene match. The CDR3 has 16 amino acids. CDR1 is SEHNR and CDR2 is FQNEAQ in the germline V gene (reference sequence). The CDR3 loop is CASSRNDRGSGNTIYF. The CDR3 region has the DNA TGTGCCAGCAGCCGTAACGACAGGGGCTCTGGAAACACCATATATTTT.

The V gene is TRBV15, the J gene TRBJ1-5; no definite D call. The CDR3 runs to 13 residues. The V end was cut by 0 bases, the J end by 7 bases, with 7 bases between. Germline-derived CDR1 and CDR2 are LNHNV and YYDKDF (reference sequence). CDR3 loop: CATSRDRGQPQHF. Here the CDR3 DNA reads TGTGCCACCAGCAGAGATCGAGGACAGCCCCAGCATTTT.

The CDR3 loop reads CASSFGLALNNEQFF. CDR3 sequence (DNA): TGTGCCAGCAGCTTCGGGCTAGCGCTCAACAATGAGCAGTTCTTC. The gene calls are TRBV7-2 and TRBJ2-1; D may be TRBD2 (6 bases). V was cut by 3 bases and J by 5 bases, with 14 bases left in between. From germline, CDR1 is SGHTA and CDR2 FQGNSA. This CDR3 contains 15 residues.

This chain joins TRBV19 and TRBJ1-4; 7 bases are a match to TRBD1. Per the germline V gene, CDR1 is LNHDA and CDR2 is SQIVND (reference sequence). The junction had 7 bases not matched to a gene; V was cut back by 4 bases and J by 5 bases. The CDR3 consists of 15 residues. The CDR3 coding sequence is TGTGCCAGTAGTAGTCGGGACAGCTTCAATGAAAAACTGTTTTTT. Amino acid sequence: CASSSRDSFNEKLFF. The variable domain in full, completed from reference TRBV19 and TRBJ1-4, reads DGGITQSPKYLFRKEGQNVTLSCEQNLNHDAMYWYRQDPGQGLRLIYYSQIVNDFQKGDIAEGYSVSREKKESFPLTVTSAQKNPTAFYLCASSSRDSFNEKLFFGSGTQLSVL.

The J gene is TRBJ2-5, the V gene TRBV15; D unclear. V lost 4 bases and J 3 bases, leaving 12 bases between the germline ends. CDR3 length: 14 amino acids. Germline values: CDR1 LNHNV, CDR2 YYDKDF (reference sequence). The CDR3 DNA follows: TGTGCCACCAGCAACGTCAGGCGTGAAGAGACCCAGTACTTC. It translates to CATSNVRREETQYF.

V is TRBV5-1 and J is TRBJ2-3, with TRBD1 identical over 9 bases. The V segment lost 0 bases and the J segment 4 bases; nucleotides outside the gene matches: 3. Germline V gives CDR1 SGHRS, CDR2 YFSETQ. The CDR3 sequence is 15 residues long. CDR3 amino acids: CASSLGDREADTQYF. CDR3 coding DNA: TGCGCCAGCAGCTTGGGGGACAGGGAAGCAGATACGCAGTATTTT. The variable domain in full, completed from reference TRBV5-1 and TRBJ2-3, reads KAGVTQTPRYLIKTRGQQVTLSCSPISGHRSVSWYQQTPGQGLQFLFEYFSETQRNKGNFPGRFSGRQFSNSRSEMNVSTLELGDSALYLCASSLGDREADTQYFGPGTRLTVL.

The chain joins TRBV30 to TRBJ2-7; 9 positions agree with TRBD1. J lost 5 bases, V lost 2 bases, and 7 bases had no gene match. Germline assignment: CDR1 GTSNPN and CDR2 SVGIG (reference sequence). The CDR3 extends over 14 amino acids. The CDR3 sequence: CAWSRGTGLDEQYF. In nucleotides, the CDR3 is TGTGCCTGGAGTAGGGGGACAGGGTTGGACGAGCAGTACTTC.

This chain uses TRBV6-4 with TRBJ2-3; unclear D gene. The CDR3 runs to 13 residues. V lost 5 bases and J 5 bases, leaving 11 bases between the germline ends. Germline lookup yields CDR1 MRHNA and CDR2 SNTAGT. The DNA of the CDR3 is TGTGCCAGCAGTTCGTCTAGATTAGATACGCAGTATTTT. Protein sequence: CASSSSRLDTQYF.

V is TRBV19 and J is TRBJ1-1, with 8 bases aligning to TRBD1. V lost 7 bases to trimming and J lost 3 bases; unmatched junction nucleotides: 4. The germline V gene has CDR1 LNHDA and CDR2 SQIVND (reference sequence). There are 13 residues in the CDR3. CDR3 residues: CASIMTGDTEAFF. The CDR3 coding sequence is TGTGCCAGTATCATGACAGGGGACACTGAAGCTTTCTTT.

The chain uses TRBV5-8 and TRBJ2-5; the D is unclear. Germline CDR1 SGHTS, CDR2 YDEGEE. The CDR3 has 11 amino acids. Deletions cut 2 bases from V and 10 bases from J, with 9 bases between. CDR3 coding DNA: TGTGCCAGCAGCTTTCGGGTGGACCAGTACTTC. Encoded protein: CASSFRVDQYF. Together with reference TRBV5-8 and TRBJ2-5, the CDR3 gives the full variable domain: EAGVTQSPTHLIKTRGQQATLRCSPISGHTSVYWYQQALGLGLQFLLWYDEGEERNRGNFPPRFSGRQFPNYSSELNVNALELEDSALYLCASSFRVDQYFGPGTRLLVL.